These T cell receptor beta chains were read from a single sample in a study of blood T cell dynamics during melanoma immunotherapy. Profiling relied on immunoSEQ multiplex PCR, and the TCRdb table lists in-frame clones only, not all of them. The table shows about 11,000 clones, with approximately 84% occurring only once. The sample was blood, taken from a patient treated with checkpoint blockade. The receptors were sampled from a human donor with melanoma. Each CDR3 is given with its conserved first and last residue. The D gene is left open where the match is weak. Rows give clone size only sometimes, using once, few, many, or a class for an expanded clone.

TGTGCCAGCAGGGCCCGACTAGCCTACAATGAGCAGTTCTTC,CASRARLAYNEQFF,NA,TRBJ2-1,NA,TRBV28
TGTGCCAGCAGCGTAGTCCCCGGGACAGGGTATAACTATGGCTACACCTTC,CASSVVPGTGYNYGYTF,NA,TRBJ1-2,TRBD1,TRBV9
TGTGCCAGCAGCTTCCCTTCGGAGGCGTCTGAAGCTTTCTTT,CASSFPSEASEAFF,NA,TRBJ1-1,NA,TRBV7-9
TGTGCCAGCTCCCGTGACAACTCCTACAATGAGCAGTTCTTC,CASSRDNSYNEQFF,NA,TRBJ2-1,NA,TRBV18
TGTGCCAGCAGCTATCGGGCCCCTACTAGCGGGGGGGATGAGCAGTTCTTC,CASSYRAPTSGGDEQFF,once,TRBJ2-1,TRBD2,TRBV7-2
TGTGCCAGCAGTGAAGTCAGTTGGGATCTTAGCACAGATACGCAGTATTTT,CASSEVSWDLSTDTQYF,NA,TRBJ2-3,NA,TRBV6-1
TGTGCCATCAGTAGACTAGCGGGGGTGGCAGATACGCAGTATTTT,CAISRLAGVADTQYF,NA,TRBJ2-3,TRBD2,TRBV10-3
TGTGCCGGCTCACGGGACAGGGTCCAAGAGACCCAGTACTTC,CAGSRDRVQETQYF,NA,TRBJ2-5,TRBD1,TRBV18
TGTGCCAGCAGTTTTGGAGGGACCGGGGAGCTGTTTTTT,CASSFGGTGELFF,NA,TRBJ2-2,NA,TRBV27
TGTGCCAGCATTCTACTAGCGGGGGGATACAATGAGCAGTTCTTC,CASILLAGGYNEQFF,few,TRBJ2-1,TRBD2,TRBV2